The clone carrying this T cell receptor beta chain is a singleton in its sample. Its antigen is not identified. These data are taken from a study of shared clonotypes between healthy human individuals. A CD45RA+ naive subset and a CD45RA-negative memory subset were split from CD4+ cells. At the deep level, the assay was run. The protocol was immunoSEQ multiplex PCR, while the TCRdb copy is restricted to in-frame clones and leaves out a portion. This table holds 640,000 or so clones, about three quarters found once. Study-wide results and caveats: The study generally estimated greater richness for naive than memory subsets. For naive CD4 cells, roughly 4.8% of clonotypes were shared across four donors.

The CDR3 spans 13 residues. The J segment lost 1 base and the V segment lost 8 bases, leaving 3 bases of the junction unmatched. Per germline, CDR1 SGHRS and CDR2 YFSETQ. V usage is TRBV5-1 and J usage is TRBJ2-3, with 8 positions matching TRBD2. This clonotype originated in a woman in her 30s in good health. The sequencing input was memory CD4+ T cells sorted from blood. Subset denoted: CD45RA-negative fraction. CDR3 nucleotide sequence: TGCGCCAGTATGACTAGCGGCACAGATACGCAGTATTTT. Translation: CASMTSGTDTQYF.